The text below deals with one T cell receptor (beta chain). The CDR3 is made up of 12 amino acids. The germline V gene encodes CDR1 SGHRS and CDR2 YFSETQ. V gave up 2 bases and J gave up 4 bases, with 6 bases separating them. This sample was included in a study of blood T cell repertoires in COVID-19. Study background: COVID-19 samples from acute and convalescent phases originated in the United States, Italy and Spain. The cDNA or gDNA used as material had been derived from T cells, B-cell-depleted T cells, or PBMCs.

As originally analysed: Researchers report that nucleated cell counts were estimated from reference gene primer amplification. Only in-frame clones appear in the TCRdb table, and some are missing; sequencing was by immunoSEQ multiplex PCR. The D gene and trimming were derived from the DNA, and the V and J assignments and clone size from that table. In the table there are 200,000 to 250,000 clones, around 91% of which are singletons. The material sequenced was peripheral blood. The clonotype was recovered from a woman between 35 and 50 years old with acute or convalescent COVID-19. The chain has TRBV5-1 and TRBJ2-5; D perhaps matches TRBD1 (6 bases). CDR3 coding DNA: TGCGCCAGCAGCTTCAGGGGAGAGACCCAGTACTTC. It yields the protein CASSFRGETQYF.